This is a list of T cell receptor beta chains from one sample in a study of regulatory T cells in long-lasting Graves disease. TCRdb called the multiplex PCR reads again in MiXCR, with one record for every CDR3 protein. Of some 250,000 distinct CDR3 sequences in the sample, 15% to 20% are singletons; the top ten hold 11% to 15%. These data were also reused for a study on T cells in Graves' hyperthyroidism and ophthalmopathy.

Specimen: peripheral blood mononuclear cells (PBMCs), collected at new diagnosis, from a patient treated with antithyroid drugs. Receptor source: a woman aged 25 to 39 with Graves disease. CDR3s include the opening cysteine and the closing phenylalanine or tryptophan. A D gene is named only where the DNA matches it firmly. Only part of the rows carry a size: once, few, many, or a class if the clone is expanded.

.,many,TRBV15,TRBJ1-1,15,TGTGCCACCAGCAGAGACATGGGGACAATTAAAGAAGCTTTCTTT,CATSRDMGTIKEAFF
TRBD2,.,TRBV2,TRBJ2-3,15,TGTGCCAGCAGTCCGGGACTAGCGGGGATCGGTACGCAGTATTTT,CASSPGLAGIGTQYF
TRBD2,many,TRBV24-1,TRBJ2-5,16,TGTGCCACCAGTGACCGGGGGGATGATGGTGGAGAGACCCAGTACTTC,CATSDRGDDGGETQYF
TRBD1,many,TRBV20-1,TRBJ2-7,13,TGCAGTGCTAGCGGGACAGGGGGCTGGGAGCAGTACTTC,CSASGTGGWEQYF
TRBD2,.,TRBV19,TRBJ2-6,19,TGTGCCAGTAGTAGGATAGCGGGGGGGTCCAGCTCTGGGGCCAACGTCCTGACTTTC,CASSRIAGGSSSGANVLTF
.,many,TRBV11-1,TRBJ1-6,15,TGTGCCAGCAGCTTAAGGACAGAACCTAATTCACCCCTCCACTTT,CASSLRTEPNSPLHF
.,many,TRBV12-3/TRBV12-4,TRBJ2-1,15,TGTGCCAGCAGTTTAAGCCACAGCTCCTACAATGAGCAGTTCTTC,CASSLSHSSYNEQFF
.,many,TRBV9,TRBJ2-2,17,TGTGCCAGCAGCTCCAAGACACAGGGACCTAACACCGGGGAGCTGTTTTTT,CASSSKTQGPNTGELFF
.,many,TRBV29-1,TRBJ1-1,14,TGCAGCGTGGAGGGACCGATAATGAACACTGAAGCTTTCTTT,CSVEGPIMNTEAFF
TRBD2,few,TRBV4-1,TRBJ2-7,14,TGCGCCAGCAGCCCCCCCCGGGGGGGCTACGAGCAGTACTTC,CASSPPRGGYEQYF
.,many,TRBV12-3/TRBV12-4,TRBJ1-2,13,TGTGCCAGCAGTTTCGGGACAACCTATGGCTACACCTTC,CASSFGTTYGYTF
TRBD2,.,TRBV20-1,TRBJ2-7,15,TGCAGTGCTAGAGTACCTAGCGGGGGGGCGGGTGAGCAGTACTTC,CSARVPSGGAGEQYF
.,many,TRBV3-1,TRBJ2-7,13,TGTGCCAGCAGCCAAGAGGCCTCGATTTGGCAGTACTTC,CASSQEASIWQYF
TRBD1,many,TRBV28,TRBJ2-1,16,TGTGCCAGCAGTTCCCCCTCCGGGACAGGTCACACTGAGCAGTTCTTC,CASSSPSGTGHTEQFF
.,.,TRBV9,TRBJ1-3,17,TGTGCCAGCAGCGTAGCTACCCAGGATCTCTCTGGAAACACCATATATTTT,CASSVATQDLSGNTIYF
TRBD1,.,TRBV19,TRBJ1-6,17,TGTGCCAGTAGTCCACGACGGGGGGGGAGGGGGCGTTCACCCCCCCACTTT,CASSPRRGGRGRSPPHF
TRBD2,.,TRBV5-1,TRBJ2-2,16,TGTGCCAGCAGCTTTAGCGGGAGACGGGACACCGGGGAGCTGTTTTTT,CASSFSGRRDTGELFF
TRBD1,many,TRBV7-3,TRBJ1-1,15,TGTGCCAGCAGCTCAGGACAGGGGTCGCCCACTGAAGCTTTCTTT,CASSSGQGSPTEAFF
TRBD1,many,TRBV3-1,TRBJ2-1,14,TGTGCCAGCAGCCACACCGGGACAGGCTATGAGCAGTTCTTC,CASSHTGTGYEQFF
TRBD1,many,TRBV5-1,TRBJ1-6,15,TGCGCCAGCAGCTCCGCACGGGACAGTAATTCACCCCTCCACTTT,CASSSARDSNSPLHF
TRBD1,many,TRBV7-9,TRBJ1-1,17,TGTGCCAGCAGCTCCTATCGAAGACAGGGGAGGGGGACTGAAGCTTTCTTT,CASSSYRRQGRGTEAFF
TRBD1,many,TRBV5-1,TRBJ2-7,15,TGCGCCAGCAGCTTGGTTGGGACAGAGACCTACGAGCAGTACTTC,CASSLVGTETYEQYF